The clone carrying this TCR beta chain is categorized as medium-sized (0.01 to 0.1%). The CDR3 extends over 15 amino acids. Per germline, CDR1 MNHEY and CDR2 SVGEGT. Deletions cut 7 bases from V and 6 bases from J, with 19 bases between. The data belong to a study of metastatic and nonmetastatic thyroid tumors. There were no patients who had received any treatment before thyroid surgery. TCRdb re-processed the PCR reads through MiXCR. The sample has 30,000 to 40,000 clones; more than 15% are singletons. This TCR came from a female donor with papillary thyroid cancer or a benign thyroid nodule (not recorded which). Some clones in this sample may be carry-over from other donors' samples. The sample was blood. This chain joins TRBV6-2 or TRBV6-3 and TRBJ1-5; tentatively, D is TRBD1 (6 bases). The CDR3 nucleotides read TGTGCCAGCACCACGGCCCCCGAGGGGGGTCAGCCCCAGCATTTT. Amino acid sequence: CASTTAPEGGQPQHF.